Listed below are T cell receptor beta chains from one sample, sequenced in a study of beta chain features in type 1 diabetes. Sequencing used immunoSEQ multiplex PCR; TCRdb keeps in-frame clones, though not all of them. The table shows some 150,000 clones, with roughly 9.7% occurring only once. The sample consisted of central memory CD4+ T cells from blood. These receptors all come from a woman in her forties in good health. The CDR3 runs from the conserved cysteine through the conserved F or W. Each record gives: V gene, J gene, D gene, clone size, CDR3 DNA, CDR3 protein. A D gene is named only where the DNA matches it firmly. Clone size appears in some rows only: once, few, many, or a class for an expanded clone.

TRBV15,TRBJ1-6,TRBD1,NA,TGTGCCACCAGCAGAGCGAGGGACAGGGCAGTAAAGTCACCCCTCCACTTT,CATSRARDRAVKSPLHF
TRBV15,TRBJ2-1,NA,few,TGTGCCACCAGCAGGGAACAGGGGGGGTACAATGAGCAGTTCTTC,CATSREQGGYNEQFF
TRBV5-1,TRBJ1-1,NA,few,TGCGCCAGCAGCTTTCAGGGGCGAAACACTGAAGCTTTCTTT,CASSFQGRNTEAFF
TRBV1,TRBJ1-4,NA,NA,TGCACCGGCTACAGGGAGTGCGAAAAACTGTTTTTT,CTGYRECEKLFF
TRBV7-2,TRBJ1-2,NA,NA,TGTGCCAGCAGTTACAGGACAGTCACCTTC,CASSYRTVTF
TRBV5-1,TRBJ1-4,NA,few,TGCGCCAGCAGCGAGGGCTCAACTAATGAAAAACTGTTTTTT,CASSEGSTNEKLFF
TRBV6-5,TRBJ2-2,TRBD1,NA,TGTGCCAGCAGCTCAGGGGGCCGGGAGCTGTTTTTT,CASSSGGRELFF
TRBV15,TRBJ1-2,NA,many,TGTGCCACCAGCAGAGCGAAGGGGGTCGTGGGCTACACCTTC,CATSRAKGVVGYTF
TRBV15,TRBJ1-1,NA,many,TGTGCCACCAGCCTGACAGAGAACACTGAAGCTTTCTTT,CATSLTENTEAFF
TRBV11-2,TRBJ2-5,TRBD1,few,TGTGCCAGCAGCTTCTGGACAGGGGAGGTGACCCAGTACTTC,CASSFWTGEVTQYF
TRBV11-2,TRBJ1-1,NA,NA,TGTGCCACCAAAGGACAGCCTAACACTGAAGCTTTCTTT,CATKGQPNTEAFF